This T cell receptor (beta chain) appears in the sequencing data of a study of CXCR3-negative and CXCR3-positive naive CD8 T cells. The germline gives CDR1 SGHRS, CDR2 YFSETQ. The CDR3 is made up of 14 amino acids. Using triplicate sorts, 250,000 to 350,000 cells were collected each time from every CD8+ T cell subset. In preparing the TRB cDNA libraries, 5' RACE with UMI labels was used. TCRdb re-called the 5' RACE reads and catalogs CDR3 proteins one per entry, DNA excluded. The sample totals about 48,000 distinct CDR3 sequences; its top ten clones hold roughly 15%. As for this clonotype: The antigen is undetermined.

The study's findings and limits: TRB CDR3 properties indicated TCR strength, while surface CD5 was similar across naive subsets.

V is TRBV5-1 and J is TRBJ2-7; with no DNA, the TCRdb D assignment of TRBD1 cannot be verified. The sequenced sample consisted of memory CD8+ T cells from blood. The receptor was isolated from a human donor in good health. Some clones in this sample may be carry-over from other donors' samples. CDR3: CASRAGTGEYEQYF.